Listed below are T cell receptor beta chains from one sample, sequenced in a study of CD8 T cells in ankylosing spondylitis. TCRdb re-derived calls from the 5' RACE reads in MiXCR, one entry per CDR3 protein. This sample has about 240,000 distinct CDR3 sequences, with approximately 9% found just once. Sequenced material: blood, either unsorted or a sorted T cell fraction (not recorded which). These receptors all come from a male donor with ankylosing spondylitis or in good health (not recorded which). CDR3s include the opening cysteine and the closing phenylalanine or tryptophan. D genes are given only for firm matches. The listing skips clone size in some rows; elsewhere it reads once, few, many or a size class.

clone_size	d_call	j_call	v_call	cdr3_length	cdr3_nt	cdr3_aa
NA	NA	TRBJ2-2	TRBV5-4	15	TGTGCCAGCAGCTTTAGCCTCATGGGGGACGGGGAGCTGTTTTTT	CASSFSLMGDGELFF
many	NA	TRBJ2-5	TRBV12-3/TRBV12-4	13	TGTGCCAGCAGTTTAAATCATTTGGAGACCCAGTACTTC	CASSLNHLETQYF
many	NA	TRBJ2-7	TRBV29-1	12	TGCAGCGTTCGGCGGGGCTCCTACGAGCAGTACTTC	CSVRRGSYEQYF
few	TRBD2	TRBJ2-7	TRBV29-1	15	TGCAGCGTTGAGGGGGGACTAGCGGAGCCCTACGAGCAGTACTTC	CSVEGGLAEPYEQYF
NA	TRBD1	TRBJ1-5	TRBV27	17	TGTGCCAGCAGTAATCGACAGGGCGGGACTCAAAATCAGCCCCAGCATTTT	CASSNRQGGTQNQPQHF
many	TRBD1	TRBJ1-1	TRBV4-1	15	TGCGCCAGCAGCCACCAAGCCAACAGGGGAGCTGAAGCTTTCTTT	CASSHQANRGAEAFF
many	NA	TRBJ2-7	TRBV7-2	11	TGTGCCAGCAGCTTAGTGATCGAGCAGTACTTC	CASSLVIEQYF
many	NA	TRBJ2-1	TRBV7-2	15	TGTGCCAGCAGCTTAGGACCTCTATCCTACAATGAGCAGTTCTTC	CASSLGPLSYNEQFF
many	TRBD1	TRBJ1-2	TRBV9	15	TGTGCCAGCAGCGTCGGGACAGCACCTAACTATGGCTACACCTTC	CASSVGTAPNYGYTF
many	NA	TRBJ1-2	TRBV3-1	14	TGTGCCAGCAGCCAAACAGGCCCAGTGGGGGGCTACACCTTC	CASSQTGPVGGYTF
many	NA	TRBJ2-5	TRBV29-1	11	TGCAGCGCAGACGAACAAGAGACCCAGTACTTC	CSADEQETQYF
NA	NA	TRBJ2-5	TRBV20-1	14	TGCAGTGCTAGAGTTGTGGGAGTCCAAGAGACCCAGTACTTC	CSARVVGVQETQYF
once	NA	TRBJ2-3	TRBV7-2	14	TGTGCCAGCAGCTTAAGAACTAGCATAGATACGCAGTATTTT	CASSLRTSIDTQYF
many	TRBD1	TRBJ1-1	TRBV6-1	14	TGTGCCAGCAGATGGGGGACAGCAAACACTGAAGCTTTCTTT	CASRWGTANTEAFF
NA	NA	TRBJ1-6	TRBV30	13	TGTGCCTGGAGTGCCAGCCTATACTCACCCCTCCACTTT	CAWSASLYSPLHF
many	NA	TRBJ1-1	TRBV6-5	14	TGTGCCAGCAGTTCTACAGGGTCGGGGCCTGAAGCTTTCTTT	CASSSTGSGPEAFF
many	NA	TRBJ2-1	TRBV9	15	TGTGCCAGCAGCGTAGCGGAGGCACACTACAATGAGCAGTTCTTC	CASSVAEAHYNEQFF
many	NA	TRBJ2-3	TRBV27	13	TGTGCCAGCAGTGGGGATAGCAGAGATACGCAGTATTTT	CASSGDSRDTQYF
many	NA	TRBJ2-1	TRBV6-2/TRBV6-3	11	TGTGCCAGCAGTTACTCGGCTAGCCGGTTCTTC	CASSYSASRFF